Sequencing of this TCR beta chain was carried out in a study of blood T cell repertoires in COVID-19. Study-level background: PBMCs, B-cell-depleted T cells, or T cells were the source of the cDNA or gDNA that made up the material.

The repertoire was sequenced with immunoSEQ multiplex PCR; TCRdb's copy has only in-frame clones and lacks some. Here the sample spans 210,000 or so clones, 85% to 90% being singletons. Germline loops: CDR1 MNHEY, CDR2 SVGEGT. Trimming took 5 bases from V and 0 from J, leaving 16 bases between them. The CDR3 runs 16 residues. Sequencing was carried out using peripheral blood. This clonotype originated in a man in his fifties with acute or convalescent COVID-19. The gene calls are TRBV6-2 or TRBV6-3 and TRBJ2-5, with D perhaps matching TRBD1 (5 bases). CDR3 nucleotide sequence: TGTGCCAGCAGTCTGATTCCACAGGCGTACCAAGAGACCCAGTACTTC. As protein: CASSLIPQAYQETQYF.